These 9 T cell receptor beta chains were sequenced from one sample in a study of T cells in localized non-small cell lung cancer. Measured with immunoSEQ multiplex PCR; TCRdb has only the in-frame clones, and not every one. The sample holds roughly 25,000 clones, 84% seen once. The sequencing here drew on PBMCs, taken before any cancer treatment. These receptors all stem from a man between 40 and 75 years old with stage II lung adenocarcinoma.

The chain has TRBV30 and TRBJ1-2; D is undetermined. Germline V gene lookup returns CDR1 GTSNPN and CDR2 SVGIG (reference sequence). CDR3 length: 16 residues. Trimming left V 0 bases short and J 0 bases short, with 14 bases between. This chain's CDR3 is CAWSVGRLPANYGYTF. For the CDR3, the DNA is TGTGCCTGGAGTGTAGGGCGGTTACCCGCTAACTATGGCTACACCTTC.

The CDR3 loop is CASSISVLNYGYTF. As DNA, the CDR3 is TGTGCCAGTAGTATTTCAGTCCTCAACTATGGCTACACCTTC. V and J are TRBV19 and TRBJ1-2; D ambiguous. V was shortened by 3 bases and J by 2 bases, with 10 bases between the two germline ends. Germline assignment: CDR1 LNHDA and CDR2 SQIVND (reference sequence). The CDR3 sequence is 14 residues long.

This rearrangement joins TRBV7-8 to TRBJ1-1; a possible D gene is TRBD1 (6 bases). Germline CDR1 SGHVS, CDR2 FQNEAQ. CDR3 length: 14 residues. The V end lost 6 bases, the J end lost 1 base, and 12 bases lay between the germline ends. The CDR3: CASRRGGENTEAFF. The CDR3 bases are TGTGCCAGCAGAAGAGGGGGAGAGAACACTGAAGCTTTCTTT. Full variable domain (outside the CDR3, taken from reference TRBV7-8 and TRBJ1-1): GAGVSQSPRYKVAKRGQDVALRCDPISGHVSLFWYQQALGQGPEFLTYFQNEAQLDKSGLPSDRFFAERPEGSVSTLKIQRTQQEDSAVYLCASRRGGENTEAFFGQGTRLTVV.

This sequence joins TRBV18 and TRBJ2-5, with D possibly matching TRBD1 (7 bases). This CDR3 spans 15 amino acids. The V end was cut by 4 bases, the J end by 7 bases, with 19 bases between. In germline, CDR1 is KGHSH, CDR2 LQKENI. The CDR3 bases are TGTGCCAGCTCACTTCAGGGGGGCACGGCAGGGACCCAGTACTTC. Translation gives CASSLQGGTAGTQYF.

This clone has more than one count but fewer than ten. Other DNA sequences in the same sample also yield this CDR3. The V gene is TRBV27, the J gene TRBJ1-2; 10 bases align to TRBD1. The CDR3 runs 15 residues. The V gene end was trimmed by 5 bases and the J gene end by 4 bases; junction bases not matched to a gene: 7. The germline CDR1 and CDR2 sequences are MNHEY and SMNVEV (reference sequence). CDR3 residues: CASSLDRGRVYGYTF. DNA for the CDR3: TGTGCCAGCAGTCTCGACAGGGGGCGGGTCTATGGCTACACCTTC.

This chain joins TRBV5-6 and TRBJ1-3; possibly TRBD1 for D (6 bases). CDR3 length: 14 amino acids. In germline, CDR1 is SGHDT, CDR2 YYEEEE. Trimming left V 6 bases short and J 2 bases short, with 12 bases between. CDR3 protein: CASTIGGAGNTIYF. In nucleotides, the CDR3 is TGTGCCAGCACTATAGGGGGGGCTGGAAACACCATATATTTT.

The chain carries TRBV2 and TRBJ1-2; tentatively, D is TRBD1 (5 bases). The CDR3 loop spans 13 amino acids. V was clipped by 6 bases and J by 1 base, with 9 bases between them. CDR1 SNHLY and CDR2 FYNNEI come from the germline V gene. CDR3 in amino acids: CASRGGGNYGYTF. As DNA, the CDR3 is TGTGCCAGCAGGGGGGGAGGTAACTATGGCTACACCTTC.

The chain recombines TRBV11-2 with TRBJ1-3; the D gene is possibly TRBD1 (6 bases). Germline V CDR1 and CDR2: SGHAT, FQNNGV. V dropped 5 bases and J dropped 5 bases, with 16 bases sitting between them. The CDR3 length is 15 residues. In DNA form, the CDR3 reads TGTGCCAGCAGCCCCCGGGACATCATGCGAAACACCATATATTTT. Its translation: CASSPRDIMRNTIYF.

The chain is built from TRBV7-2 and TRBJ2-2, with a tentative D call TRBD1 (6 bases). CDR3 length: 16 amino acids. Germline V gene data show CDR1 as SGHTA and CDR2 as FQGNSA. V lost 4 bases, J lost 1 base, and 13 bases lay in between. For the CDR3, the DNA is TGTGCCAGCAGCTCCCAAAGCAGGGGGAACACCGGGGAGCTGTTTTTT. Its protein is CASSSQSRGNTGELFF.